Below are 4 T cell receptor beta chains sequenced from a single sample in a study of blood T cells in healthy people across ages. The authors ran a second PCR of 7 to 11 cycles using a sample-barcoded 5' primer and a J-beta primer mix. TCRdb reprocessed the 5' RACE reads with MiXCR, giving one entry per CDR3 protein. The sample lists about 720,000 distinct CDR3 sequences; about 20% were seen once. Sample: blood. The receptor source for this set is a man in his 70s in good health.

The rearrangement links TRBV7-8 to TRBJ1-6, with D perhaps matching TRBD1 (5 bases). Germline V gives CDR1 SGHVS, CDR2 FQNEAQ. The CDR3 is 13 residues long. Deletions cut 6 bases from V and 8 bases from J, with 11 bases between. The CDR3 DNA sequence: TGTGCCAGCAGACCCCGGGACTATTCACCCCTCCACTTT. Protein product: CASRPRDYSPLHF.

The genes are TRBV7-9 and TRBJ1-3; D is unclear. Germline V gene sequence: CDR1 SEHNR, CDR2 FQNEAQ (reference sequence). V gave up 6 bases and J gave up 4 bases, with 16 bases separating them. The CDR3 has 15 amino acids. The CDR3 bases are TGTGCCAGCAGTCATTTGACTTCGGGCGGAAACACCATATATTTT. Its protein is CASSHLTSGGNTIYF.

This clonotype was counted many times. The CDR3 DNA reads as TGCAGTGCTGGGGGGAAGGAAAATCAGCCCCAGCATTTT. It yields the protein CSAGGKENQPQHF. The rearrangement uses TRBV20-1 and TRBJ1-5; a weak D match, TRBD1 (5 bases). The V gene lost 5 bases and the J gene lost 4 bases, with 12 bases spanning the gap. The length of the CDR3 is 13 residues. Germline CDR1 and CDR2: DFQATT and SNEGSKA (reference sequence).

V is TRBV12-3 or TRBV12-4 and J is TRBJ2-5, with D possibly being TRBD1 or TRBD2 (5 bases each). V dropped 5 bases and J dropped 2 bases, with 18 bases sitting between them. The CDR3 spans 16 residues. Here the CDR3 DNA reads TGTGCCAGCAGTGCCAGTTGGGGGACGATTCAAGAGACCCAGTACTTC. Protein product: CASSASWGTIQETQYF.